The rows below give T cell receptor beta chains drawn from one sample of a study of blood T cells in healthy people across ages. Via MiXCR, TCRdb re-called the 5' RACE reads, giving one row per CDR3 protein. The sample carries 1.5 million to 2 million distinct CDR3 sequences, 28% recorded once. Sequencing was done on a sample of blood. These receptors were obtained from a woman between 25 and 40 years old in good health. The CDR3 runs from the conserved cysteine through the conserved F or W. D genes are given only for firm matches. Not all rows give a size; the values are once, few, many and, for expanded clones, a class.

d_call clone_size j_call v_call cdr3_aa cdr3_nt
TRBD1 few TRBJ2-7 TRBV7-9 CASSGGTGEKEPTYEQYF TGTGCCAGCAGCGGGGGCACAGGGGAAAAAGAGCCCACCTACGAGCAGTACTTC
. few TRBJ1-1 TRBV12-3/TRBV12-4 CASTPPGVLSTEAFF TGTGCCAGCACACCTCCCGGGGTCTTGAGCACTGAAGCTTTCTTT
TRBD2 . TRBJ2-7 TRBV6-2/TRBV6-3 CASSYVGLASSEQYF TGTGCCAGCAGTTACGTGGGACTAGCGTCGTCCGAGCAGTACTTC
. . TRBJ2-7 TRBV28 CASSQDNSYEQYF TGTGCCAGCAGCCAGGACAACTCCTACGAGCAGTACTTC
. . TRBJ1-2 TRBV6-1 CASSEFGTTVAYGYTF TGTGCCAGCAGTGAATTTGGGACAACCGTTGCCTATGGCTACACCTTC
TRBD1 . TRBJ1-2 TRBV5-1 CASSLGDSDYGYTF TGCGCCAGCAGCTTGGGGGACAGCGACTATGGCTACACCTTC
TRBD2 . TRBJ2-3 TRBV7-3 CASSLVIAGGPGGTQYF TGTGCCAGCAGCTTAGTGATAGCGGGGGGGCCGGGAGGTACGCAGTATTTT
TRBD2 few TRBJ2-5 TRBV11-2 CASSSFGREEETQYF TGTGCCAGCAGCTCCTTTGGGCGGGAGGAGGAGACCCAGTACTTC
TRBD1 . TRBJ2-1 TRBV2 CASSEQVTGGNEQFF TGTGCCAGCAGTGAACAGGTGACAGGGGGCAATGAGCAGTTCTTC
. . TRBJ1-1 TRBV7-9 CASSLLSRANTEAFF TGTGCCAGCAGCCTGCTATCACGGGCAAACACTGAAGCTTTCTTT
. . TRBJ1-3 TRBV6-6 CASSSILRGDSGNTIYF TGTGCCAGCAGTTCCATACTACGGGGGGACTCTGGAAACACCATATATTTT
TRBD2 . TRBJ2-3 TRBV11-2 CASSFNPPKSGEDTQYF TGTGCCAGCAGCTTCAACCCCCCAAAAAGCGGGGAAGATACGCAGTATTTT
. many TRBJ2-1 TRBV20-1 CRVKVRNEQFF TGCAGGGTCAAAGTACGCAATGAGCAGTTCTTC
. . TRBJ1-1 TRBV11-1 CASSLDPGASEAFF TGTGCCAGCAGCTTAGACCCGGGGGCATCTGAAGCTTTCTTT
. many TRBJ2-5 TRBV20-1 CSAAGGEETQYF TGCAGTGCTGCCGGCGGGGAAGAGACCCAGTACTTC
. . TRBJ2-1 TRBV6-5 CASRRTGTLYNEQFF TGTGCCAGCAGGAGGACCGGGACATTGTACAATGAGCAGTTCTTC
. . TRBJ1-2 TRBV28 CASSLSGYEGYTF TGTGCCAGCAGTTTATCAGGGTATGAGGGCTACACCTTC
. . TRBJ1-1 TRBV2 CASKRGLNTEAFF TGTGCCAGCAAGCGGGGGTTGAACACTGAAGCTTTCTTT
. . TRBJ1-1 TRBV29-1 CSVESRTDGAFF TGCAGCGTTGAAAGTAGGACCGATGGAGCTTTCTTT
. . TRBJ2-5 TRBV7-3 CASSLTSGAEETQYF TGTGCCAGCAGCTTAACGTCGGGGGCCGAAGAGACCCAGTACTTC
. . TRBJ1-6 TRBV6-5 CASSYFSWMTSYNSPLHF TGTGCCAGCAGTTACTTCTCCTGGATGACCTCCTATAATTCACCCCTCCACTTT
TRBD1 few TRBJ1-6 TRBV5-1 CASGWDSNSPLHF TGCGCCAGCGGCTGGGACAGTAATTCACCCCTCCACTTT
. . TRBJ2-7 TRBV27 CASTLVGESSYEQYF TGTGCCAGCACCCTCGTGGGGGAGAGCTCCTACGAGCAGTACTTC
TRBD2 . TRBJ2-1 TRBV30 CASSRTSFDEQFF TGTGCCTCCTCCCGGACTAGTTTCGATGAGCAGTTCTTC
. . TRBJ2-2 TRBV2 CASILGLNTGELFF TGTGCCAGCATTCTGGGGTTGAACACCGGGGAGCTGTTTTTT
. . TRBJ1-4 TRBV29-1 CSVVGTDNEKLFF TGCAGCGTTGTGGGGACGGATAATGAAAAACTGTTTTTT
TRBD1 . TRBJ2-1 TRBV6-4 CASSILSGGAVSEQFF TGTGCCAGCAGTATCCTCTCAGGGGGCGCCGTCAGTGAGCAGTTCTTC
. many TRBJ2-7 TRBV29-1 CSVGGSGIEQYF TGCAGCGTTGGAGGGTCCGGAATCGAGCAGTACTTC
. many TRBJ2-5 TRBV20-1 CSARGDSLGETQYF TGCAGTGCTAGAGGGGACTCACTCGGGGAGACCCAGTACTTC
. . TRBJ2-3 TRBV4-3 CASSQDGPHTGVTDTQYF TGCGCCAGCAGCCAAGACGGCCCCCACACGGGAGTCACAGATACGCAGTATTTT
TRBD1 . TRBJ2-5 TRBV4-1 CASSQDTGRGSRETQYF TGCGCCAGCAGCCAAGATACGGGCAGGGGGAGCCGGGAGACCCAGTACTTC
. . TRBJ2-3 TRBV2 CASSGRLVPYF TGTGCCAGCAGTGGAAGACTAGTTCCGTATTTT
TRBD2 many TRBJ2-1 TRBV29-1 CSVGPDAGVGNEQFF TGCAGCGTTGGACCGGACGCGGGAGTAGGGAATGAGCAGTTCTTC
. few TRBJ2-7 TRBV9 CASSPKGDYEQYF TGTGCCAGCAGCCCCAAGGGGGACTACGAGCAGTACTTC
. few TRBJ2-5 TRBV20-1 CSAMTIRGETQYF TGCAGTGCTATGACAATCCGGGGGGAGACCCAGTACTTC
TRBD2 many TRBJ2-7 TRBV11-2 CASSLGLSGSLIFYEQYF TGTGCCAGCAGCTTAGGTCTAAGCGGGAGCCTTATTTTTTACGAGCAGTACTTC
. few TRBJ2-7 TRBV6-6 CASSYSGTERYEQYF TGTGCCAGCAGTTACTCGGGGACGGAGAGGTACGAGCAGTACTTC
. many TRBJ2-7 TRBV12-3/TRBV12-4 CASSSTLGSGEQYF TGTGCCAGCAGTTCGACACTAGGGTCGGGCGAGCAGTACTTC
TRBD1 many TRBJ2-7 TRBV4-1 CASSQELTGVREQYF TGCGCCAGCAGCCAAGAGTTGACAGGGGTTCGGGAGCAGTACTTC
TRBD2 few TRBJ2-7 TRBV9 CASSPSGRFHEQYF TGTGCCAGCAGCCCTAGCGGGAGATTCCACGAGCAGTACTTC
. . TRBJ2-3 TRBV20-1 CSASGTAAGATQYF TGCAGTGCTAGTGGGACTGCCGCCGGGGCTACGCAGTATTTT
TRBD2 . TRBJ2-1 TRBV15 CATSRVNLRLAGVYNEQFF TGTGCCACCAGCAGAGTGAACCTAAGACTAGCGGGGGTTTACAATGAGCAGTTCTTC
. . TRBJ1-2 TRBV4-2 CASSQERMAGYGYTF TGTGCCAGCAGCCAAGAAAGGATGGCGGGCTATGGCTACACCTTC
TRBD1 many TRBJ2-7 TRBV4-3 CASSQAWTGREQYF TGCGCCAGCAGCCAAGCGTGGACAGGGAGGGAGCAGTACTTC
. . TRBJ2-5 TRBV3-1 CASSPEGTGAETQYF TGTGCCAGCAGCCCCGAGGGTACGGGAGCAGAGACCCAGTACTTC
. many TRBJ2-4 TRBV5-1 CASSPDRGKGIQYF TGCGCCAGCAGCCCGGACCGGGGGAAAGGCATTCAGTACTTC
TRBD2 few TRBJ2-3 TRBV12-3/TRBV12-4 CASSLRGVTDAQYF TGTGCCAGCAGTCTACGGGGGGTCACAGATGCGCAGTATTTT
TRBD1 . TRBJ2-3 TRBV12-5 CASGYLGGAGLATDTQYF TGTGCTAGTGGTTATCTAGGGGGCGCAGGCTTGGCAACAGATACGCAGTATTTT
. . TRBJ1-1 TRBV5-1 CASNLTRADMNTEAFF TGCGCCAGCAACTTGACGCGGGCAGACATGAACACTGAAGCTTTCTTT
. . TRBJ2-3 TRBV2 CASSSQGIDTDTQYF TGTGCCAGCAGTTCACAGGGAATCGACACAGATACGCAGTATTTT
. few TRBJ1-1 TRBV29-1 CSVDSGNTEAFF TGCAGCGTTGATTCAGGGAACACTGAAGCTTTCTTT
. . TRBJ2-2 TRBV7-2 CASRPGRRESGELFF TGTGCCAGCAGACCGGGACGTCGGGAGTCCGGGGAGCTGTTTTTT
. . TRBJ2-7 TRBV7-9 CASSSLVHEQYF TGTGCCAGCAGCTCACTAGTACACGAGCAGTACTTC
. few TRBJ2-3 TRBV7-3 CASSQGGGRDTQYF TGTGCCAGCAGCCAAGGGGGGGGGAGAGATACGCAGTATTTT
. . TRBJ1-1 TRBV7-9 CASREYLNTEAFF TGTGCCAGCAGAGAGTATTTGAACACTGAAGCTTTCTTT
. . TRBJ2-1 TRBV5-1 CASSLANNNEQFF TGCGCCAGCAGCTTGGCCAACAACAATGAGCAGTTCTTC
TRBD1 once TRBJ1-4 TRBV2 CASGTVNEKLFF TGTGCCAGCGGGACAGTTAATGAAAAACTGTTTTTT
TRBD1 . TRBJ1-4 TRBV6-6 CASSYNRGGEKLFF TGTGCCAGCAGTTATAACAGGGGAGGAGAAAAACTGTTTTTT
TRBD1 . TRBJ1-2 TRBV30 CAWRGQASGGYTF TGTGCCTGGAGGGGACAGGCGAGCGGAGGCTACACCTTC